A selection of T cell receptor beta chains follows, all from one sample in a study of blood T cell repertoires in COVID-19. Repertoires were generated with immunoSEQ multiplex PCR, while TCRdb's copy carries only in-frame clones and drops some. The table shows about 140,000 clones, with about 86% occurring only once. Sequences were obtained from peripheral blood. The origin of the receptors is a woman aged 55-69 years with acute or convalescent COVID-19. Each CDR3 is given with its conserved first and last residue. D genes are given only for firm matches. Some rows have no size entry. The others give once, few or many, or a class for an expanded clone.

clone_size	v_call	j_call	d_call	cdr3_aa	cdr3_nt
NA	TRBV3-1/TRBV3-2	TRBJ1-3	NA	CASSPSYNSGNTIYF	TGTGCCAGCAGCCCCTCATACAACTCTGGAAACACCATATATTTT
NA	TRBV6-5	TRBJ1-1	NA	CASIVGADTEAFF	TGTGCCAGCATAGTGGGGGCCGACACTGAAGCTTTCTTT
NA	TRBV3-1/TRBV3-2	TRBJ2-3	NA	CASSQAPDSATQYF	TGTGCCAGCAGCCAAGCGCCGGACTCGGCCACGCAGTATTTT
NA	TRBV4-1	TRBJ1-2	NA	CASRAESPQNYGYTF	TGCGCCAGCAGAGCAGAATCCCCACAGAACTATGGCTACACCTTC
NA	TRBV3-1/TRBV3-2	TRBJ2-7	NA	CASSQLKGVRYYEQYF	TGTGCCAGCAGCCAATTGAAGGGGGTCAGGTACTACGAGCAGTACTTC
NA	TRBV7-8	TRBJ1-1	NA	CASSLLVRQLGVGSGAFF	TGTGCCAGCAGCTTATTGGTTCGGCAGCTTGGTGTGGGCAGTGGAGCTTTCTTT
NA	TRBV27	TRBJ2-1	TRBD2	CASSRRGGGQHNEQFF	TGTGCCAGCAGCCGCCGGGGCGGGGGGCAGCACAATGAGCAGTTCTTC
NA	TRBV15	TRBJ1-1	NA	CATSSDTGKYFFVTEAFF	TGTGCCACCAGCAGTGATACAGGAAAGTATTTTTTTGTCACTGAAGCTTTCTTT
NA	TRBV1	TRBJ1-1	NA	CTSSPADSNTEAFF	TGCACCAGCAGCCCCGCGGACTCAAACACTGAAGCTTTCTTT
NA	TRBV5-6	TRBJ1-6	TRBD1	CASSSAWGSGGKSPLHF	TGTGCCAGCAGCTCCGCCTGGGGATCAGGGGGCAAATCACCCCTCCACTTT
NA	TRBV28	TRBJ1-1	NA	CASSLRETEAFF	TGTGCCAGCAGTTTGAGGGAGACTGAAGCTTTCTTT
few	TRBV11-2	TRBJ1-6	NA	CASSLEGVGNSPLHF	TGTGCCAGCAGCCTAGAAGGGGTTGGCAATTCACCCCTCCACTTT
NA	TRBV4-3	TRBJ1-1	NA	CASSQEAGANTEAFF	TGCGCCAGCAGCCAAGAAGCGGGCGCGAACACTGAAGCTTTCTTT
NA	TRBV4-2	TRBJ2-7	TRBD1	CASSHDRGQSYEQYF	TGTGCCAGCAGCCATGATAGGGGACAGTCCTACGAGCAGTACTTC
NA	TRBV23-1	TRBJ2-4	NA	CASSQSSGPGDIQYF	TGCGCCAGCAGTCAATCCTCCGGGCCCGGGGACATTCAGTACTTC
NA	TRBV4-3	TRBJ1-3	TRBD1	CASSQQNRGSGNTIYF	TGCGCCAGCAGCCAACAGAACAGGGGCTCTGGAAACACCATATATTTT
NA	TRBV4-2	TRBJ2-3	TRBD2	CASSLFGGEKDTQYF	TGTGCCAGCAGCCTCTTTGGGGGGGAGAAAGATACGCAGTATTTT
NA	TRBV7-8	TRBJ1-6	TRBD1	CASTEWGQINSPLHF	TGTGCCAGCACCGAGTGGGGACAGATTAATTCACCCCTCCACTTT
NA	TRBV21-1	TRBJ1-5	NA	CASSKPYSNQPQHF	TGTGCCAGCAGCAAACCTTATAGCAATCAGCCCCAGCATTTT
NA	TRBV6-5	TRBJ1-3	TRBD1	CASSGGYENTIYF	TGTGCCAGCTCAGGGGGATATGAAAACACCATATATTTT
NA	TRBV5-1	TRBJ2-2	NA	CASTPPRSYTGELFF	TGCGCCAGCACCCCCCCGAGGTCCTACACCGGGGAGCTGTTTTTT
once	TRBV3-1/TRBV3-2	TRBJ1-1	NA	CASSQGRGITEAFF	TGTGCCAGCAGCCAAGGTAGGGGGATCACTGAAGCTTTCTTT
NA	TRBV7-9	TRBJ2-1	NA	CASSLSSQYNEQFF	TGTGCCAGCAGCTTATCGAGCCAATACAATGAGCAGTTCTTC
once	TRBV4-3	TRBJ2-1	NA	CASSQFSQGGADNEQFF	TGCGCCAGCAGCCAATTCTCTCAGGGAGGAGCGGACAATGAGCAGTTCTTC
NA	TRBV3-1/TRBV3-2	TRBJ2-1	TRBD1	CASSPPGQVKIF	TGTGCCAGCAGCCCGCCGGGACAGGTTAAGATCTTC
NA	TRBV7-9	TRBJ2-1	TRBD2	CASSWTGTSGGALYNEQFF	TGTGCCAGCAGCTGGACCGGGACTAGCGGGGGGGCGCTCTACAATGAGCAGTTCTTC
NA	TRBV18	TRBJ2-1	TRBD1	CASSLTPGQGIGNEQFF	TGTGCCAGCTCACTCACTCCGGGACAGGGGATAGGTAATGAGCAGTTCTTC
NA	TRBV7-8	TRBJ2-2	NA	CASSGSYVANTGELFF	TGTGCCAGCAGCGGTTCTTATGTGGCTAACACCGGGGAGCTGTTTTTT
NA	TRBV10-3	TRBJ2-7	TRBD1	CAISGGGQGYEQYF	TGTGCCATCAGTGGAGGGGGACAGGGCTACGAGCAGTACTTC
NA	TRBV28	TRBJ1-2	NA	CASTGTSHFLSGYTF	TGTGCCAGTACAGGGACGAGCCACTTTTTGAGTGGCTACACCTTC
NA	TRBV5-8	TRBJ2-5	NA	CASNQPLQGSPETQYF	TGTGCCAGCAACCAACCCCTCCAGGGGAGTCCGGAGACCCAGTACTTC
NA	TRBV18	TRBJ1-1	NA	CASSRERAGTEAFF	TGTGCCAGCTCGCGGGAGAGAGCTGGCACTGAAGCTTTCTTT
NA	TRBV6-2/TRBV6-3	TRBJ1-5	TRBD1	CASSTYRDRGSYSNQPQHF	TGTGCCAGCAGTACCTACCGGGACAGGGGATCGTATAGCAATCAGCCCCAGCATTTT
NA	TRBV5-1	TRBJ1-3	TRBD1	CASSSQGTDGNTIYF	TGCGCCAGCAGCTCGCAGGGGACAGATGGAAACACCATATATTTT
NA	TRBV23-1	TRBJ1-5	NA	CASSQLQHF	TGCGCCAGCAGTCAACTACAGCATTTT
NA	TRBV2	TRBJ1-1	TRBD1	CASRGTENTEAFF	TGTGCCAGCAGGGGGACAGAGAACACTGAAGCTTTCTTT
NA	TRBV10-2	TRBJ1-2	NA	CASSDGRYGYTF	TGCGCCAGCAGTGATGGGAGATATGGCTACACCTTC
NA	TRBV28	TRBJ2-1	NA	CASTPMRAGLYNEQFF	TGTGCCAGTACGCCCATGCGTGCAGGGTTGTACAATGAGCAGTTCTTC
NA	TRBV28	TRBJ2-1	NA	CASRQTDPFSYNEQFF	TGTGCCAGCAGACAGACAGATCCCTTCTCCTACAATGAGCAGTTCTTC
NA	TRBV18	TRBJ1-1	NA	CASSPSGYMNTEAFF	TGTGCCAGCTCACCGTCGGGGTACATGAACACTGAAGCTTTCTTT
once	TRBV28	TRBJ1-6	NA	CASSTPSSYNSPLHF	TGTGCCAGCAGCACACCTAGCTCCTATAATTCACCCCTCCACTTT
NA	TRBV12-3/TRBV12-4	TRBJ1-2	TRBD1	CASSPGTDYGYTF	TGTGCCAGCAGCCCCGGGACAGACTATGGCTACACCTTC
NA	TRBV4-2	TRBJ1-3	NA	CASSQESVWNAGNTIYF	TGTGCCAGCAGCCAAGAAAGCGTCTGGAATGCTGGAAACACCATATATTTT
NA	TRBV5-1	TRBJ2-4	TRBD1	CASAGQGGNIQYF	TGCGCCAGCGCCGGACAGGGCGGAAACATTCAGTACTTC
NA	TRBV21-1	TRBJ1-4	NA	CASSSTSQDLNEKLFF	TGTGCCAGCAGCTCAACGAGTCAGGATCTCAATGAAAAACTGTTTTTT
once	TRBV19	TRBJ1-6	NA	CASSINSNSPLHF	TGTGCCAGTAGTATCAACAGTAATTCACCCCTCCACTTT
once	TRBV5-1	TRBJ2-1	NA	CASRTKGEPYNEQFF	TGCGCCAGCAGAACAAAAGGAGAACCCTACAATGAGCAGTTCTTC
NA	TRBV5-6	TRBJ2-7	NA	CASSEADEQYF	TGTGCCAGCAGCGAGGCGGACGAGCAGTACTTC
NA	TRBV7-2	TRBJ1-2	TRBD1	CASSVGTGVPYGYTF	TGTGCCAGCAGCGTCGGGACAGGGGTACCCTATGGCTACACCTTC
NA	TRBV6-5	TRBJ2-3	TRBD1	CASSYFGQADTQYF	TGTGCCAGCAGTTACTTCGGACAGGCAGATACGCAGTATTTT
NA	TRBV28	TRBJ2-6	TRBD1	CASRQGAGANVLTF	TGTGCCAGTCGACAGGGAGCTGGGGCCAACGTCCTGACTTTC
NA	TRBV3-1/TRBV3-2	TRBJ2-3	NA	CASSQVVRPSVNHGGTDTQYF	TGTGCCAGCAGCCAAGTTGTGCGTCCGTCAGTGAATCACGGGGGCACAGATACGCAGTATTTT
NA	TRBV6-5	TRBJ2-7	TRBD1	CASTPGQGGEQYF	TGTGCCAGCACTCCCGGACAGGGAGGCGAGCAGTACTTC
NA	TRBV27	TRBJ2-5	NA	CASSLIGPPGETQYF	TGTGCCAGCAGTTTAATAGGGCCCCCAGGGGAGACCCAGTACTTC
NA	TRBV7-3	TRBJ2-5	NA	CASREDSGFGTQYF	TGTGCCAGCAGGGAGGACAGTGGATTTGGGACCCAGTACTTC